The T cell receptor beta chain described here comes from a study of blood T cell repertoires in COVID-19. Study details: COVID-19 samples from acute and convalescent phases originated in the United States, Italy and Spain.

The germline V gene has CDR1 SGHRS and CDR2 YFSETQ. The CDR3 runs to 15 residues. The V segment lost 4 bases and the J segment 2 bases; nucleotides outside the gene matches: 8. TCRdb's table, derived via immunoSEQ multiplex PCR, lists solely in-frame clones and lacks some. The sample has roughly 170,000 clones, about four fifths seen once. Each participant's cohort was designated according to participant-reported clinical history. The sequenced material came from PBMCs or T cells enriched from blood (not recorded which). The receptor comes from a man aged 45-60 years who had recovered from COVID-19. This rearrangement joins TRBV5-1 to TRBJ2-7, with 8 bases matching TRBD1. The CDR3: CASSVGQGPTYEQYF. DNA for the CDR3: TGCGCCAGCAGCGTAGGACAGGGCCCGACCTACGAGCAGTACTTC.